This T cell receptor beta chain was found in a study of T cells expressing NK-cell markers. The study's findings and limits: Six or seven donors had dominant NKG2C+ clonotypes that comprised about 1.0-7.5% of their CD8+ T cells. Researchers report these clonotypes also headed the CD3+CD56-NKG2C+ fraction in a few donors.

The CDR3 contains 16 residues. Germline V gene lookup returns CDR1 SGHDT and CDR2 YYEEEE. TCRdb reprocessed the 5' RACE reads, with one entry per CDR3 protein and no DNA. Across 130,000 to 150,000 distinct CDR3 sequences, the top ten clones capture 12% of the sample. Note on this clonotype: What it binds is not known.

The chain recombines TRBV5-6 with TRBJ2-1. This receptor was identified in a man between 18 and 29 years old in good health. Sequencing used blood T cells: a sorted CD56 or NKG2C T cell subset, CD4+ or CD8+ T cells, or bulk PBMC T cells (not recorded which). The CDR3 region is CASSTRMGTPNNEQFF.